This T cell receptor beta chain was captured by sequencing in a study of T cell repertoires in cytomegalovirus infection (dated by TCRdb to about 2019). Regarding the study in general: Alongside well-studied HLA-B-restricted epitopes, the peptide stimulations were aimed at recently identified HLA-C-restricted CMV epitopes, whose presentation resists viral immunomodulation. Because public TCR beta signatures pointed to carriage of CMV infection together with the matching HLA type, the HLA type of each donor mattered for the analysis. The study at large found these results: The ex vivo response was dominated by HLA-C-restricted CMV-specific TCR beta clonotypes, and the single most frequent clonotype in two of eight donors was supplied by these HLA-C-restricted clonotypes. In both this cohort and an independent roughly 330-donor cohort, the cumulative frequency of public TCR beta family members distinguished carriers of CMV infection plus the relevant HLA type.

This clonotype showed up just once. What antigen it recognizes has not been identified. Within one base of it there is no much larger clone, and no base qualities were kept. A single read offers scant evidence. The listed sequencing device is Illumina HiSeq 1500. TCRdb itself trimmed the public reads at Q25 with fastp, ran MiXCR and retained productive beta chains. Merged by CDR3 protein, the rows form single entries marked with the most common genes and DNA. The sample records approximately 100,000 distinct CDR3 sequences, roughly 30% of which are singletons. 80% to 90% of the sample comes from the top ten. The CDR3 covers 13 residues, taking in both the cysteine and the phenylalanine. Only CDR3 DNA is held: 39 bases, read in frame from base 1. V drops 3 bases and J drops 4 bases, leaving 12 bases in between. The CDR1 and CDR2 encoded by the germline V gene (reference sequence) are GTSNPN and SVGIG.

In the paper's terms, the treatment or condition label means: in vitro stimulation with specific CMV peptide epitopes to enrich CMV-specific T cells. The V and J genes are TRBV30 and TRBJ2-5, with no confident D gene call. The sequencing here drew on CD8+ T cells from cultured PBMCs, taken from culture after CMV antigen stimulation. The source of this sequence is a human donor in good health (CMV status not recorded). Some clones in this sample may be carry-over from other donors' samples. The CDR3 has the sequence CAWSAGPLETQYF. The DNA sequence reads TGTGCCTGGAGCGCAGGACCATTAGAGACCCAGTACTTC.